Detailed here is one T cell receptor beta chain. Its antigen is as yet unknown. V was pared by 2 bases and J by 4 bases, with 5 bases of the junction left unmatched. Germline CDR1 reads MNHNS; CDR2 reads SASEGT. CDR3 length: 15 amino acids. These data belong to a study of cytomegalovirus exposure and HLA in healthy donors. Whole-study findings and limits: Published work reported that the classifier diagnosed cytomegalovirus status with high specificity and sensitivity. Accurate HLA-A and HLA-B prediction from TCR beta sequences was reported for most subjects. The productive fraction for most TCR beta V segments was about 87% or about 30% in an earlier analysis.

PCR involved 60 Vbeta and 13 Jbeta primers. Sequenced by immunoSEQ multiplex PCR; TCRdb stores in-frame clones only, minus some. The table shows 100,000 to 150,000 clones, with more than 75% occurring only once. The sample was PBMCs. This receptor was obtained from a man aged 25-45 years in good health and CMV-seropositive. V gene TRBV6-1 combines with J gene TRBJ2-5; TRBD2 matches at 9 bases. Written as DNA, the CDR3 is TGTGCCAGCAGTGAAACTAGCGGGTTTGGAGAGACCCAGTACTTC. As protein: CASSETSGFGETQYF.